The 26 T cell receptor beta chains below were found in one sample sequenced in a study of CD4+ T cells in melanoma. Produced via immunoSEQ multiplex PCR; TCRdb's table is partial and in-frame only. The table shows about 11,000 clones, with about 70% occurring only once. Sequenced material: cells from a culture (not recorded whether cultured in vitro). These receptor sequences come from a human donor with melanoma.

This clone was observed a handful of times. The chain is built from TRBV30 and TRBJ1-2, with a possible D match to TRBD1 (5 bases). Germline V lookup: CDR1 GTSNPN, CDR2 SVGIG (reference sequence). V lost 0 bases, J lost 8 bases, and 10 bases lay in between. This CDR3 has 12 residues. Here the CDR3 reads CAWSVLRDGYTF. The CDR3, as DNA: TGTGCCTGGAGTGTACTTAGGGACGGCTACACCTTC. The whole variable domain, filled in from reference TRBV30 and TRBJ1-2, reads SQTIHQWPATLVQPVGSPLSLECTVEGTSNPNLYWYRQAAGRGLQLLFYSVGIGQISSEVPQNLSASRPQDRQFILSSKKLLLSDSGFYLCAWSVLRDGYTFGSGTRLTVV.

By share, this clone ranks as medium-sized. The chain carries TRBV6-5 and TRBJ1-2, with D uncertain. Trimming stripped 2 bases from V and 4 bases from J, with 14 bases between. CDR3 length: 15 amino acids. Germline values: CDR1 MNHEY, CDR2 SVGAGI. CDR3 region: CASSYGAGGFYGYTF. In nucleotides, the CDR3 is TGTGCCAGCAGTTACGGCGCAGGCGGATTCTATGGCTACACCTTC.

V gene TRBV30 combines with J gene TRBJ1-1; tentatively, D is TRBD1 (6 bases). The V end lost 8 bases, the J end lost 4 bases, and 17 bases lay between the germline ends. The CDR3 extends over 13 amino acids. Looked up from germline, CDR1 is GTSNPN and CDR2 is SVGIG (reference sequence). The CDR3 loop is CARRLTGTTEAFF. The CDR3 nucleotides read TGTGCCCGGCGACTAACAGGGACCACTGAAGCTTTCTTT.

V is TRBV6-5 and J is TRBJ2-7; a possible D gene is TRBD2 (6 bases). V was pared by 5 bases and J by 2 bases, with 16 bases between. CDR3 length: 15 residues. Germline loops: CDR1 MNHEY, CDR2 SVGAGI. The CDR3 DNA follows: TGTGCCAGCAGTACAACTTGGGCGGGGACCTACGAGCAGTACTTC. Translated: CASSTTWAGTYEQYF.

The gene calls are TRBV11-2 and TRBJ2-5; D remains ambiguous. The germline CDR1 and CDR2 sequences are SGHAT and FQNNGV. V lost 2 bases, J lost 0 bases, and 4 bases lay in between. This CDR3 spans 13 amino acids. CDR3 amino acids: CASSLSHQETQYF. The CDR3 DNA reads TGTGCCAGCAGCTTAAGCCACCAAGAGACCCAGTACTTC.

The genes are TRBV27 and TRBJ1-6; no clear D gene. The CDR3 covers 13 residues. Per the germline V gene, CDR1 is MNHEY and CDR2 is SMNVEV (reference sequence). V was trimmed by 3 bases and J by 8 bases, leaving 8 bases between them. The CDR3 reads CASSFVADSPLHF. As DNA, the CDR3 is TGTGCCAGCAGTTTTGTGGCGGATTCACCCCTCCACTTT.

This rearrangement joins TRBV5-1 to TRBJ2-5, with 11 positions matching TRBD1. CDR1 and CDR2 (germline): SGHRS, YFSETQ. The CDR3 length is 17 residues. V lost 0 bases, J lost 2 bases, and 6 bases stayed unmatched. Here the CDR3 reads CASSLGGQGAGQETQYF. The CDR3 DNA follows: TGCGCCAGCAGCTTGGGAGGACAGGGGGCCGGTCAAGAGACCCAGTACTTC.

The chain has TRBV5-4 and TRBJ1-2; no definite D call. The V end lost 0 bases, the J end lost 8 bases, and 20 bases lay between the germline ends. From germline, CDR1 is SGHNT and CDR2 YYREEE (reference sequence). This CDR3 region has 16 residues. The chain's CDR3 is CASSLALRGSDGGYTF. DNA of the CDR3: TGTGCCAGCAGCTTGGCTTTACGGGGATCCGATGGAGGCTACACCTTC.

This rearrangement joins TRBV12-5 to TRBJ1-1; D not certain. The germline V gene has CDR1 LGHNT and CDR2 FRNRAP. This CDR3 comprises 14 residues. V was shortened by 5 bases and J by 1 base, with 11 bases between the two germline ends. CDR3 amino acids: CASGHQWENTEAFF. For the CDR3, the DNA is TGTGCTAGTGGTCATCAATGGGAGAACACTGAAGCTTTCTTT.

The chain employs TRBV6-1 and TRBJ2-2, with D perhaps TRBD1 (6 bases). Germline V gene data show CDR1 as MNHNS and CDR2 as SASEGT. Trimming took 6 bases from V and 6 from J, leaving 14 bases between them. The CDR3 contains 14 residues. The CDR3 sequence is CASSQYRTAGELFF. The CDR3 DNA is TGTGCCAGCAGCCAGTACAGGACAGCCGGGGAGCTGTTTTTT.

The CDR3 bases are TGTGCCAGCAGCACCGGAACGGGGGACCCGGGGGAAAAACTGTTTTTT. Translated: CASSTGTGDPGEKLFF. The genes are TRBV11-2 and TRBJ1-4; D perhaps matches TRBD1 (5 bases). The germline V and J ends were trimmed by 5 bases and 8 bases, with 21 bases remaining between them. CDR3 size: 16 residues. Germline CDR1 reads SGHAT; CDR2 reads FQNNGV.

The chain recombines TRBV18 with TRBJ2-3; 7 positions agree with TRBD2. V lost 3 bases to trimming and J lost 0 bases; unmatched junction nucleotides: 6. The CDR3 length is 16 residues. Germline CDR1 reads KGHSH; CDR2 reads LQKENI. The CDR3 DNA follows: TGTGCCAGCTCACCTTTCCGCGGGGGTAGCACAGATACGCAGTATTTT. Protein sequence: CASSPFRGGSTDTQYF. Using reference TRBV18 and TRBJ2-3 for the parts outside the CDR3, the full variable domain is NAGVMQNPRHLVRRRGQEARLRCSPMKGHSHVYWYRQLPEEGLKFMVYLQKENIIDESGMPKERFSAEFPKEGPSILRIQQVVRGDSAAYFCASSPFRGGSTDTQYFGPGTRLTVL.

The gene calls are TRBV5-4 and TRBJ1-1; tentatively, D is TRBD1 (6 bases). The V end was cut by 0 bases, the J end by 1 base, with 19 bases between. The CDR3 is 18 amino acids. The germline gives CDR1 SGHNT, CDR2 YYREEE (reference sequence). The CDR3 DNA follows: TGTGCCAGCAGCTTGGGGGGGGCCGCTCTGAGGAGGAACACTGAAGCTTTCTTT. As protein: CASSLGGAALRRNTEAFF.

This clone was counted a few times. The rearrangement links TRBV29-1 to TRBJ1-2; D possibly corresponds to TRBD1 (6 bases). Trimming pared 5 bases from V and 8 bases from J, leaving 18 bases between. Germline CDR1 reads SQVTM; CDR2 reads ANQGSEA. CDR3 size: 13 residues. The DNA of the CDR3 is TGCAGCGTTCCCGAGGGGGGCCTAGGCGGCTACACCTTC. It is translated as CSVPEGGLGGYTF. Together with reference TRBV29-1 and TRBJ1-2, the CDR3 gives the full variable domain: SAVISQKPSRDICQRGTSLTIQCQVDSQVTMMFWYRQQPGQSLTLIATANQGSEATYESGFVIDKFPISRPNLTFSTLTVSNMSPEDSSIYLCSVPEGGLGGYTFGSGTRLTVV.

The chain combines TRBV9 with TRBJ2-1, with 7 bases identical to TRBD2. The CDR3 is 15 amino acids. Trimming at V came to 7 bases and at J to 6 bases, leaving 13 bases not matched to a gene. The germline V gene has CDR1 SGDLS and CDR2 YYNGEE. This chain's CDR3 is CASAPLETSPNEQFF. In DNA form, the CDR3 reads TGTGCCAGCGCACCCCTTGAGACTAGCCCCAATGAGCAGTTCTTC. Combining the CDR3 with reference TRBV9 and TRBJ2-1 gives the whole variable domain DSGVTQTPKHLITATGQRVTLRCSPRSGDLSVYWYQQSLDQGLQFLIQYYNGEERAKGNILERFSAQQFPDLHSELNLSSLELGDSALYFCASAPLETSPNEQFFGPGTRLTVL.

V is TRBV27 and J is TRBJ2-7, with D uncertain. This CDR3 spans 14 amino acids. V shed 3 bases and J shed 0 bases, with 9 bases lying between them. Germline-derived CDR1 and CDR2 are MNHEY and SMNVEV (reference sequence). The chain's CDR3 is CASSLKGGSYEQYF. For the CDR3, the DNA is TGTGCCAGCAGTTTGAAGGGCGGCTCCTACGAGCAGTACTTC.

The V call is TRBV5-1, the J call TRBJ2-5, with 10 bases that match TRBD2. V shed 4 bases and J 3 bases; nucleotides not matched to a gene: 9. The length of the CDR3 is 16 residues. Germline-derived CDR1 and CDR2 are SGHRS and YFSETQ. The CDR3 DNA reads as TGCGCCAGCAGCAGAGAGGGCACTAGCGGGGAAGAGACCCAGTACTTC. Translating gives CASSREGTSGEETQYF.

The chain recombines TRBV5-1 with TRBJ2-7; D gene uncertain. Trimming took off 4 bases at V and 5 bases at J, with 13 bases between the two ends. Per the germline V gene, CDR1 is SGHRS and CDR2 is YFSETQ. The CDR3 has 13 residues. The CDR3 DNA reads TGCGCCAGCAGCGGGGAAGGGTCTGACGAGCAGTACTTC. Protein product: CASSGEGSDEQYF.

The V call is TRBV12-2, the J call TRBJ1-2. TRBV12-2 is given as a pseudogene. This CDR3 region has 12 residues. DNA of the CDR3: TGTGCAAGTCGCTCCTTGAGAGGGGAGTTTACCTTC. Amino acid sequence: CASRSLRGEFTF.

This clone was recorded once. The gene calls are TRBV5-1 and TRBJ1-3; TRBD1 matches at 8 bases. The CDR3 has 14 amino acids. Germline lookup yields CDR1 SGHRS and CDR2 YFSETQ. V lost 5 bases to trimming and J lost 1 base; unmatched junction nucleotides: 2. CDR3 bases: TGCGCCAGCAGGGGACAGGTGTCTGGAAACACCATATATTTT. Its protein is CASRGQVSGNTIYF.

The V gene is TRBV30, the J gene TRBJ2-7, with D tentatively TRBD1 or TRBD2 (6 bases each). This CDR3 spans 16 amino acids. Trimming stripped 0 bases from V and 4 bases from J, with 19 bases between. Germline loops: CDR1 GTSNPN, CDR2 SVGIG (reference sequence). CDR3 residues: CAWSVGWGAFEYEQYF. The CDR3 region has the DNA TGTGCCTGGAGTGTGGGGTGGGGGGCTTTCGAGTACGAGCAGTACTTC.

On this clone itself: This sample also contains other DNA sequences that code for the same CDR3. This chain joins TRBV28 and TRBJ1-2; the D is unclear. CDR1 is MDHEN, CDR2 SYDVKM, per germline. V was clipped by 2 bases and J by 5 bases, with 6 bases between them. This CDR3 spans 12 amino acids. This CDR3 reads CASSLRLYGYTF. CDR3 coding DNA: TGTGCCAGCAGTTTAAGATTATATGGCTACACCTTC.

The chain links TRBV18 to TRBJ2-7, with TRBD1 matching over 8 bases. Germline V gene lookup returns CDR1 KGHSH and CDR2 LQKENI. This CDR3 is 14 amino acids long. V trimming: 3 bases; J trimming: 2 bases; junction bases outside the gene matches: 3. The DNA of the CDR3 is TGTGCCAGCTCACCGGGGACAGGTCCCTACGAGCAGTACTTC. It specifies CASSPGTGPYEQYF.

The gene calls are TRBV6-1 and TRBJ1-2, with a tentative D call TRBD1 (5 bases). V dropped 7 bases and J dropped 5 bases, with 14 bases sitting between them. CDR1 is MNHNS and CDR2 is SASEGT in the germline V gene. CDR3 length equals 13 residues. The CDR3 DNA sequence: TGTGCCAGCAATCAGGGTATACGGTATGGCTACACCTTC. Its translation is CASNQGIRYGYTF.

The CDR3 region is CATRGDKGMNTEAFF. CDR3 sequence (DNA): TGTGCCACACGCGGGGACAAGGGGATGAACACTGAAGCTTTCTTT. J is TRBJ1-1 and V is TRBV6-5, with a possible D match to TRBD1 (6 bases). CDR1 is MNHEY, CDR2 SVGAGI, per germline. The CDR3 runs 15 residues. The germline V and J ends were trimmed by 10 bases and 0 bases, with 18 bases remaining between them.

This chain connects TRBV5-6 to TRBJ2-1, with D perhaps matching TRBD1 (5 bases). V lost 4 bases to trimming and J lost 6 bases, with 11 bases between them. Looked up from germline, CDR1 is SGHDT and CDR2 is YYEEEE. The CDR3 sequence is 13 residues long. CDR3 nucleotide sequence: TGTGCCAGCAGCCGCCAGACAGTCAATGAGCAGTTCTTC. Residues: CASSRQTVNEQFF.